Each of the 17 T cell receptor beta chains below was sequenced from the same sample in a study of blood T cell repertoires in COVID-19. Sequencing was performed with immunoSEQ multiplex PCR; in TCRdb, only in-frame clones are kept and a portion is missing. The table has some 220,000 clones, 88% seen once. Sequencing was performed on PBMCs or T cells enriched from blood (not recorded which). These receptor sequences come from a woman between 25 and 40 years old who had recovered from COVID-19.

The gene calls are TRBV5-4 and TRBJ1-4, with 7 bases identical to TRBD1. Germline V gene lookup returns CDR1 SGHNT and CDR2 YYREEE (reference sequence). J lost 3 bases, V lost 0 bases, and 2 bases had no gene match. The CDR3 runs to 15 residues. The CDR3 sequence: CASSLATGANEKLFF. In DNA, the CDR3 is TGTGCCAGCAGCTTGGCCACAGGGGCTAATGAAAAACTGTTTTTT.

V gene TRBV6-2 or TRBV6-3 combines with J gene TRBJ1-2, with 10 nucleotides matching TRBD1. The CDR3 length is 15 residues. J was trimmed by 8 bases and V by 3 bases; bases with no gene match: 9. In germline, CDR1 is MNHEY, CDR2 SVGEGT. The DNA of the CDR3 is TGTGCCAGCAGTTATCCGGGACAGGGGAGTTGGGGCTACACCTTC. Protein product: CASSYPGQGSWGYTF.

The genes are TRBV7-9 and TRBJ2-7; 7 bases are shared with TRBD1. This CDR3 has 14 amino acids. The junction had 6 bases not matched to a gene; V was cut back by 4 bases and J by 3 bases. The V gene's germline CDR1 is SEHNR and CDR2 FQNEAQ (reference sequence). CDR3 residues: CASSSSGTDYEQYF. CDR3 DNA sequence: TGTGCCAGCAGCTCATCCGGGACAGACTACGAGCAGTACTTC.

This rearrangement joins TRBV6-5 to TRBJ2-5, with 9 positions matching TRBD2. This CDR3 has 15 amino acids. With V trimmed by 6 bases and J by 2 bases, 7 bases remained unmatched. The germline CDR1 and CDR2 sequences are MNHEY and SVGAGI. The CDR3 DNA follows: TGTGCCAGCAGCAGAGCGGGGGGCCAGCAAGAGACCCAGTACTTC. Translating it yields CASSRAGGQQETQYF.

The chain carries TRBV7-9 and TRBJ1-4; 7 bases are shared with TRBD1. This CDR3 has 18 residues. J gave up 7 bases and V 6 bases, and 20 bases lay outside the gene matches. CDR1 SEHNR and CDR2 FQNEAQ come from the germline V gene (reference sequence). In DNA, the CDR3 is TGTGCCAGCAGACGGTCCGGGACAGAGAGATTGGGCGGTGAAAAACTGTTTTTT. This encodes CASRRSGTERLGGEKLFF.

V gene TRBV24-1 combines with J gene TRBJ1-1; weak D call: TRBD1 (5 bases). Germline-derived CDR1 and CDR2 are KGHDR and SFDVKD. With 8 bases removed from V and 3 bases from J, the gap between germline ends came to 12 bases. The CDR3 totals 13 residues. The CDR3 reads CATNPGQHTEAFF. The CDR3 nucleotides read TGTGCCACCAATCCCGGACAACACACTGAAGCTTTCTTT.

The chain's CDR3 is CASSSSPTSYNEQFF. The CDR3 DNA reads TGTGCCAGCAGCTCATCACCTACCTCCTACAATGAGCAGTTCTTC. The V call is TRBV11-3, the J call TRBJ2-1; D ambiguous. This CDR3 contains 15 residues. Germline V gives CDR1 SGHNT, CDR2 YENEEA. Between the trimmed V and J ends, which lost 4 bases and 0 bases, there was a span of 10 bases.

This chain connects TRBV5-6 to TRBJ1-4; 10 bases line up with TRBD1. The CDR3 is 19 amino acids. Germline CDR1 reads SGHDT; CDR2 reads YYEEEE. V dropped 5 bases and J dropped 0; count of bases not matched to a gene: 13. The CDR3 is CASSPSIPGQGSTNEKLFF. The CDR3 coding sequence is TGTGCCAGCAGTCCTTCGATTCCGGGACAGGGGTCAACTAATGAAAAACTGTTTTTT.

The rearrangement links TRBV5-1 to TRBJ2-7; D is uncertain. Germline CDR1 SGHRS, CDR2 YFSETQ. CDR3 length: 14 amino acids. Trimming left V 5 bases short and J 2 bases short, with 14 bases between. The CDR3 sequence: CASSWQNFPYEQYF. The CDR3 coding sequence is TGCGCCAGCAGTTGGCAGAATTTTCCCTACGAGCAGTACTTC.

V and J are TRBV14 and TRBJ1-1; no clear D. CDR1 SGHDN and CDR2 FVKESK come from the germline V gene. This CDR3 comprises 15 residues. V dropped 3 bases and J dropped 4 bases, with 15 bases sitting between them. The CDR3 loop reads CASSQRRGFPTEAFF. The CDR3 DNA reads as TGTGCCAGCAGCCAGCGACGAGGGTTCCCCACTGAAGCTTTCTTT. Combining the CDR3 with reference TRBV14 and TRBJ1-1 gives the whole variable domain EAGVTQFPSHSVIEKGQTVTLRCDPISGHDNLYWYRRVMGKEIKFLLHFVKESKQDESGMPNNRFLAERTGGTYSTLKVQPAELEDSGVYFCASSQRRGFPTEAFFGQGTRLTVV.

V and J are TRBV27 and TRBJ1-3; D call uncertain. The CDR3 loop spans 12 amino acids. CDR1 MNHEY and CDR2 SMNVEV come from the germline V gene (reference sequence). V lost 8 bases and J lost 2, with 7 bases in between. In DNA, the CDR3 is TGTGCCAGCGGCTTAACTGGAAACACCATATATTTT. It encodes CASGLTGNTIYF.

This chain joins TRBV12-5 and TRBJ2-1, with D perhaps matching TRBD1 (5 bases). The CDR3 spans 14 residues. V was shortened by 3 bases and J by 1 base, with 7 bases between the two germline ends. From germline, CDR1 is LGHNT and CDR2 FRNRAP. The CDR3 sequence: CASGLGASYNEQFF. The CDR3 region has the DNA TGTGCTAGTGGTTTAGGGGCATCCTACAATGAGCAGTTCTTC.

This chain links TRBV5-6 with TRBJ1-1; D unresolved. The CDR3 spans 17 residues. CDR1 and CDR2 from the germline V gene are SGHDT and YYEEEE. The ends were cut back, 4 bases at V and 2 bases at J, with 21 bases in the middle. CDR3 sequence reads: CASSHGVTISQNTEAFF. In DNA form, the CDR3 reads TGTGCCAGCAGCCATGGAGTTACTATCTCACAAAACACTGAAGCTTTCTTT.

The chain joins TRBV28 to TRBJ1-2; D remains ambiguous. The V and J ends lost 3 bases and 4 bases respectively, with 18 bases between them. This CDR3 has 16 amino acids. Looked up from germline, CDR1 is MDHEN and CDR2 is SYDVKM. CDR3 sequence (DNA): TGTGCCAGCAGTTTCCCCTTTCTCCCCCTAGGCTATGGCTACACCTTC. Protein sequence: CASSFPFLPLGYGYTF.

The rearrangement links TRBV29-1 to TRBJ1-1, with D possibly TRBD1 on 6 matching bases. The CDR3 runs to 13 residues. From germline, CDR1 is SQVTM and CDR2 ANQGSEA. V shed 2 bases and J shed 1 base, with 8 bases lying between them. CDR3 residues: CSVERGGNTEAFF. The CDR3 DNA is TGCAGCGTTGAAAGAGGGGGGAACACTGAAGCTTTCTTT.

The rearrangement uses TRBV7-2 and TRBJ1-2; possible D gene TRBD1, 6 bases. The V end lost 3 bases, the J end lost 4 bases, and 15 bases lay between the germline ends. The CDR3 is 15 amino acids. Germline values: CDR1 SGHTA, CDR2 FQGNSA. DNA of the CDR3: TGTGCCAGCAGCTTGTTAACAGGGAGTGGCTATGGCTACACCTTC. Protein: CASSLLTGSGYGYTF.

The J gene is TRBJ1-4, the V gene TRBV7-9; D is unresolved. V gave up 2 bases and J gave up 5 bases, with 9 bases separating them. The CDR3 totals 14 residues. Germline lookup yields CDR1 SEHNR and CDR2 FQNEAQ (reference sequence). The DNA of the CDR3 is TGTGCCAGCAGCTTATTGCAGATCAATGAAAAACTGTTTTTT. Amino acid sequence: CASSLLQINEKLFF. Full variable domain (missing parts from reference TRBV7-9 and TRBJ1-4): DTGVSQNPRHKITKRGQNVTFRCDPISEHNRLYWYRQTLGQGPEFLTYFQNEAQLEKSRLLSDRFSAERPKGSFSTLEIQRTEQGDSAMYLCASSLLQINEKLFFGSGTQLSVL.